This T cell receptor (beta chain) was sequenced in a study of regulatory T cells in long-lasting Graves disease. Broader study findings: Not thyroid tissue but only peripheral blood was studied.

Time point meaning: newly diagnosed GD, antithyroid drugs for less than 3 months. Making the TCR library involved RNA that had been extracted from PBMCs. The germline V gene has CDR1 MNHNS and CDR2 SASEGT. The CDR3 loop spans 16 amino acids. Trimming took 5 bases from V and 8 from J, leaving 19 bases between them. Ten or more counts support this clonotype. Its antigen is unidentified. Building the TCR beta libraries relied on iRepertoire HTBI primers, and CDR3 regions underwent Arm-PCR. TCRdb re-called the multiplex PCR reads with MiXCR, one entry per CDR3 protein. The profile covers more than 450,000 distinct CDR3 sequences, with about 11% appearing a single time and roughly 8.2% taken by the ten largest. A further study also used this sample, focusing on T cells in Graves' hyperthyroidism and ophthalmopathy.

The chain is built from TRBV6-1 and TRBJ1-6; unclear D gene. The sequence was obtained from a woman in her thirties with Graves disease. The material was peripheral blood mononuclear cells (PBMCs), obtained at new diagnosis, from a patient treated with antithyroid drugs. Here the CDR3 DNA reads TGTGCCAGCAGTCCCTCTACCAATCTCCAGGATTCACCCCTCCACTTT. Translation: CASSPSTNLQDSPLHF.